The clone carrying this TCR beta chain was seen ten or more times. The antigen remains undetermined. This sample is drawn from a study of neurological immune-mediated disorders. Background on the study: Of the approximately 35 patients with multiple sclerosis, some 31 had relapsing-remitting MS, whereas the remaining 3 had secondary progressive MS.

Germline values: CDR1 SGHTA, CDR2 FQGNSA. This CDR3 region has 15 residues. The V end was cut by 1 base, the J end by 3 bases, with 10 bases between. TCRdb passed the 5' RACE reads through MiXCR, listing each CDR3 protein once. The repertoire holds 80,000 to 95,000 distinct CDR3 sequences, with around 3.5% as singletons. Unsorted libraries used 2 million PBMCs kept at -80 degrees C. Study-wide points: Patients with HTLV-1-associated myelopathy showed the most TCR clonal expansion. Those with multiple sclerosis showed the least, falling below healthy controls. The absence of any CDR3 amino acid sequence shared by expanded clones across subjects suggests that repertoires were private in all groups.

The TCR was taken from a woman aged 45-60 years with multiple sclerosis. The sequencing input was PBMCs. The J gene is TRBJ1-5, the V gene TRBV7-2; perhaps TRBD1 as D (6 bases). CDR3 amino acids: CASSLDGGFNQPQHF. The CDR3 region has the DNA TGTGCCAGCAGCTTAGACGGGGGCTTCAATCAGCCCCAGCATTTT.